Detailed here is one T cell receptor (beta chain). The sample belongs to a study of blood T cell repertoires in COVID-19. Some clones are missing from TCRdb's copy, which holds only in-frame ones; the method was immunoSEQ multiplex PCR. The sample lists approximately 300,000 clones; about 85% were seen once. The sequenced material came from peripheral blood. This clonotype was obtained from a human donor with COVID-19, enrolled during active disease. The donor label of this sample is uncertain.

CDR3 loop: CASSLPHGGEGYTF. As DNA, the CDR3 is TGTGCCAGCAGCCTACCCCATGGGGGGGAGGGCTACACCTTC. This sequence joins TRBV5-6 and TRBJ1-2, with D possibly being TRBD1 (5 bases). V was trimmed by 4 bases and J by 8 bases, leaving 18 bases between them. Germline V CDR1 and CDR2: SGHDT, YYEEEE. The CDR3 runs to 14 residues.